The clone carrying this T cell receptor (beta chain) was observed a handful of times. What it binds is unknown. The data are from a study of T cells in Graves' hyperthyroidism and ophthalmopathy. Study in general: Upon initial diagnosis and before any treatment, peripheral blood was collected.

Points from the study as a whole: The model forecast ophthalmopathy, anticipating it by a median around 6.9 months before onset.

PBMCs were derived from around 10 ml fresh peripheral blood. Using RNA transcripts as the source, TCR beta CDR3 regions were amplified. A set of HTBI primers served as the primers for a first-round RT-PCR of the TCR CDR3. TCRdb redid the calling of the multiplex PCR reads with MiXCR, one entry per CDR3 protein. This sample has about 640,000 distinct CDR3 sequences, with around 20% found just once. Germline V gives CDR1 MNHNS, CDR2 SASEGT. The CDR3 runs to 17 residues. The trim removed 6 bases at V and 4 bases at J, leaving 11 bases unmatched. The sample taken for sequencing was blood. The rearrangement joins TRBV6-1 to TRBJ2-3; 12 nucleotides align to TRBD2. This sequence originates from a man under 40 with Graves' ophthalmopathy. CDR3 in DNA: TGTGCCAGCAGCGCACTCAAACTAGCGGGAGGCCCAGATACGCAGTATTTT. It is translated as CASSALKLAGGPDTQYF.